One and the same sample provided the 2 T cell receptor beta chains below, sequenced in a study of T cell responses to AZD1222 COVID-19 vaccine. Clones were read by immunoSEQ multiplex PCR, and TCRdb kept only the in-frame ones, dropping some. The table includes 95,000 to 150,000 clones, about nine tenths detected once. The source was peripheral blood, collected on day 0 of AZD1222 vaccination. The receptors come from an adult in good health.

The J gene is TRBJ2-2, the V gene TRBV19; D call uncertain. V was pared by 5 bases and J by 6 bases, with 13 bases between. This CDR3 region has 14 residues. Germline CDR1 reads LNHDA; CDR2 reads SQIVND (reference sequence). CDR3: CASSHTNKPGELFF. The CDR3 bases are TGTGCCAGTAGTCATACGAACAAACCCGGGGAGCTGTTTTTT. Full variable domain (rest looked up from reference TRBV19 and TRBJ2-2): DGGITQSPKYLFRKEGQNVTLSCEQNLNHDAMYWYRQDPGQGLRLIYYSQIVNDFQKGDIAEGYSVSREKKESFPLTVTSAQKNPTAFYLCASSHTNKPGELFFGEGSRLTVL.

The V gene is TRBV25-1, the J gene TRBJ2-7; D is undetermined. This CDR3 region has 13 residues. CDR1 and CDR2 from the germline V gene are MGHDK and SYGVNS. V dropped 1 base and J dropped 3 bases, with 7 bases sitting between them. The CDR3 DNA follows: TGTGCCAGCAGTGAATCGTACAGCTACGAGCAGTACTTC. This codes for CASSESYSYEQYF.